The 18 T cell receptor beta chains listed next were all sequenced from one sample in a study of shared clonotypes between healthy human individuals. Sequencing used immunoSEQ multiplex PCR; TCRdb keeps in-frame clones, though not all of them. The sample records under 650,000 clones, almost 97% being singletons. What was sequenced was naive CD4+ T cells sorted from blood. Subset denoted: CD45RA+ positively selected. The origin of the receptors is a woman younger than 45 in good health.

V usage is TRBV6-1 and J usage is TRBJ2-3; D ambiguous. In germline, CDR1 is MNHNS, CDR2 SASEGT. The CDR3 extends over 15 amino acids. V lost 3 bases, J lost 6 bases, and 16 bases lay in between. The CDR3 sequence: CASSDSSLPPDTQYF. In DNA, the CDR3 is TGTGCCAGCAGTGACTCGTCACTTCCCCCCGATACGCAGTATTTT.

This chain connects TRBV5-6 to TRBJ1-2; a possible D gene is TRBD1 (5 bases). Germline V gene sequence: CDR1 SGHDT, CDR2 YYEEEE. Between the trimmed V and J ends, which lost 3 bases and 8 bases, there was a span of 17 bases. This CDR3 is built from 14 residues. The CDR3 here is CASSSRDLLGGYTF. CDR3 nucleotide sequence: TGTGCCAGCAGCTCCAGGGATCTACTGGGCGGCTACACCTTC.

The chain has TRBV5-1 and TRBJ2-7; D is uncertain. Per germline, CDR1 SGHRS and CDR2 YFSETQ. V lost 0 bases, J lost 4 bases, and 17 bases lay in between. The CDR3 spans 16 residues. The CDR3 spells CASSLGVGTESYEQYF. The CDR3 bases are TGCGCCAGCAGCTTGGGGGTTGGCACAGAAAGTTACGAGCAGTACTTC.

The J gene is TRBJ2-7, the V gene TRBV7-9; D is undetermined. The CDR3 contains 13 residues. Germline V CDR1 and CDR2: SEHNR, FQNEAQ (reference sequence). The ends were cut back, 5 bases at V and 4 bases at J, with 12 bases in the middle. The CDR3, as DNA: TGTGCCAGCAGCAGGGATCAGTCGTACGAGCAGTACTTC. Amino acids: CASSRDQSYEQYF. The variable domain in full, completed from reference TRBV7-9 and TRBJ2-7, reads DTGVSQNPRHKITKRGQNVTFRCDPISEHNRLYWYRQTLGQGPEFLTYFQNEAQLEKSRLLSDRFSAERPKGSFSTLEIQRTEQGDSAMYLCASSRDQSYEQYFGPGTRLTVT.

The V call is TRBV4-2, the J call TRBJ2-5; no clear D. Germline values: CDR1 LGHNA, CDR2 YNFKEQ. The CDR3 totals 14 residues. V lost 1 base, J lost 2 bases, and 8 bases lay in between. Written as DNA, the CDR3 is TGTGCCAGCAGCCAAGTGTCCGGTCAAGAGACCCAGTACTTC. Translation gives CASSQVSGQETQYF.

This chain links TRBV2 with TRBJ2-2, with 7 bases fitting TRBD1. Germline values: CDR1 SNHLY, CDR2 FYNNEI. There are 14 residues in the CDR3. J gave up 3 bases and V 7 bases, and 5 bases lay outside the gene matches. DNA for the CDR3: TGTGCCAGCATTATAGGACAGGACACCGGGGAGCTGTTTTTT. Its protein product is CASIIGQDTGELFF. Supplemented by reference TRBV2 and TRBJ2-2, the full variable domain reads EPEVTQTPSHQVTQMGQEVILRCVPISNHLYFYWYRQILGQKVEFLVSFYNNEISEKSEIFDDQFSVERPDGSNFTLKIRSTKLEDSAMYFCASIIGQDTGELFFGEGSRLTVL.

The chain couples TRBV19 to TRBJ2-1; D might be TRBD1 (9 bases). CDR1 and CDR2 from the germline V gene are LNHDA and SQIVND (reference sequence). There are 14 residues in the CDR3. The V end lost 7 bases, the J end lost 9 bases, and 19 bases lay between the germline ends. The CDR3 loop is CASTGGDREGEQFF. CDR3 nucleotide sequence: TGTGCCAGTACCGGGGGGGACAGGGAGGGTGAGCAGTTCTTC.

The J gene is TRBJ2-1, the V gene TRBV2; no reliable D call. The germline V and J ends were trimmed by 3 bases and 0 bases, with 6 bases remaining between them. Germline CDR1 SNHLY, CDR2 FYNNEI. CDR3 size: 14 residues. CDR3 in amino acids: CASSEGSSYNEQFF. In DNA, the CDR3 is TGTGCCAGCAGTGAGGGAAGCTCCTACAATGAGCAGTTCTTC.

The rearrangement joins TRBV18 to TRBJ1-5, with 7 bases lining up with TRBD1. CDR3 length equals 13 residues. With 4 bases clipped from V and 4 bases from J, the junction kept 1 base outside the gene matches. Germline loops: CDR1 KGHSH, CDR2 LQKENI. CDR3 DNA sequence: TGTGCCAGCTCACAGGGGGCTAATCAGCCCCAGCATTTT. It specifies CASSQGANQPQHF. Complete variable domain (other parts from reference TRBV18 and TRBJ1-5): NAGVMQNPRHLVRRRGQEARLRCSPMKGHSHVYWYRQLPEEGLKFMVYLQKENIIDESGMPKERFSAEFPKEGPSILRIQQVVRGDSAAYFCASSQGANQPQHFGDGTRLSIL.

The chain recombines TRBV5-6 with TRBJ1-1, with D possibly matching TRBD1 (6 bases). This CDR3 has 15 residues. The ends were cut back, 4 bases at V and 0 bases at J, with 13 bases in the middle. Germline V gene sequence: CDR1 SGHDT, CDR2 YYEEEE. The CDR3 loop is CASSPAGGMNTEAFF. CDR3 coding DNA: TGTGCCAGCAGCCCCGCGGGGGGCATGAACACTGAAGCTTTCTTT.

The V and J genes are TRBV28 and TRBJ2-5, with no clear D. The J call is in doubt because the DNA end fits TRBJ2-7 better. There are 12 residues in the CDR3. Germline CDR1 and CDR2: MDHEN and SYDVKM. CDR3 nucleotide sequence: TGTGCCAGCAGTTTAGATTACTACGAGCAGTACTTC. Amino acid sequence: CASSLDYYEQYF.

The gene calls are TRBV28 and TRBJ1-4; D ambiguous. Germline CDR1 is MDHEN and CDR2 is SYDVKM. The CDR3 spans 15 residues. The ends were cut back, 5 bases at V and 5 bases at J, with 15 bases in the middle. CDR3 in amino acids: CASSTNGVRNEKLFF. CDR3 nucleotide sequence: TGTGCCAGCAGTACAAACGGGGTCCGGAATGAAAAACTGTTTTTT.

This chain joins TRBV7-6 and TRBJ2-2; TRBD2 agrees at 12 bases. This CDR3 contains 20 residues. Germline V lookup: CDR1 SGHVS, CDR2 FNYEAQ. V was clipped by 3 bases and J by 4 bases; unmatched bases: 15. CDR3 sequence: CASSFPRLAGGPGVTGELFF. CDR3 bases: TGTGCCAGCAGCTTCCCTCGGCTAGCGGGAGGGCCCGGAGTCACCGGGGAGCTGTTTTTT.

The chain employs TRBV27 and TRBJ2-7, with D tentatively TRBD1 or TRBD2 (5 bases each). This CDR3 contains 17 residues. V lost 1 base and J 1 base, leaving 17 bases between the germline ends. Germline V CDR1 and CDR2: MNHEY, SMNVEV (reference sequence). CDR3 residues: CASSLYPNRDVSYEQYF. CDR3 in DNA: TGTGCCAGCAGTTTATATCCCAACCGGGACGTATCCTACGAGCAGTACTTC.

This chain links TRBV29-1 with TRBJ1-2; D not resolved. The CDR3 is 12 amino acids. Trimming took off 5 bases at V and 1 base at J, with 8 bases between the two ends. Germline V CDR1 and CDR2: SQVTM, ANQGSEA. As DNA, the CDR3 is TGCAGCGTTACGGACGGTAACTATGGCTACACCTTC. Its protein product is CSVTDGNYGYTF.

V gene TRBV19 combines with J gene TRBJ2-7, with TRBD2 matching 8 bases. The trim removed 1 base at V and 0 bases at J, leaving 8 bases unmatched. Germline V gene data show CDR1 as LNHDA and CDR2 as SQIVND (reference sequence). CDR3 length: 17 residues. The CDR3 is CASSIVSGGRSSYEQYF. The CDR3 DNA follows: TGTGCCAGTAGTATAGTTTCCGGCGGGAGGAGCTCCTACGAGCAGTACTTC.

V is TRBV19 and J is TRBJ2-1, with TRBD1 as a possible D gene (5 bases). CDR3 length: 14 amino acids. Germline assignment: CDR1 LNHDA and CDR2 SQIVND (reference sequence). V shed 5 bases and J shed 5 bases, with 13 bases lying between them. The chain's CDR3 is CASSPRRVHNEQFF. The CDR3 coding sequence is TGTGCCAGTAGTCCGCGCAGGGTACACAATGAGCAGTTCTTC.

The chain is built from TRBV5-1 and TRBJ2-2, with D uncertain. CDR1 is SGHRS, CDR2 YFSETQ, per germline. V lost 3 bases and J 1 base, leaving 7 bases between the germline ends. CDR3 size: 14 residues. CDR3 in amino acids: CASSSNLNTGELFF. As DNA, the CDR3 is TGCGCCAGCAGCTCCAACTTGAACACCGGGGAGCTGTTTTTT.